What follows are 11 T cell receptor beta chains derived from one specimen sequenced in a study of blood T cells in healthy people across ages. The authors ran a second PCR of about 7 to 12 cycles using a sample-barcoded 5' primer and a J-beta primer mix. TCRdb ran MiXCR on the 5' RACE reads and lists one entry per CDR3 protein. The table includes approximately 810,000 distinct CDR3 sequences, more than 25% detected once. Sequencing was done on a sample of blood. These receptors all come from a woman older than 75 in good health.

This clonotype was found a few times. CDR3 residues: CARPPQQTGRDEQYF. The CDR3 nucleotides read TGCGCCAGGCCTCCCCAGCAGACAGGGAGAGACGAGCAGTACTTC. The rearrangement joins TRBV10-2 to TRBJ2-7, with TRBD1 matching over 7 bases. Losses at the gene ends were 9 bases for V and 5 bases for J; bases not matched to a gene: 16. Per the germline V gene, CDR1 is WSHSY and CDR2 is SAAADI. CDR3 length: 15 residues.

In its sample, this clonotype was seen once. One base away lies a much larger clone, so this may be a sequencing read error. The chain employs TRBV12-3 or TRBV12-4 and TRBJ2-3; D remains ambiguous. The CDR3 sequence is 15 residues long. CDR3 sequence (DNA): TGTGCCAGCAGTTTAGCGGGTCCCGGCGCAGATGCGCAGTATTTT. It specifies CASSLAGPGADAQYF.

About this clonotype itself: A much larger clone lies a single base off, so this may be a read error. This chain connects TRBV5-5 to TRBJ2-7; maybe TRBD1 (5 bases). This CDR3 has 14 amino acids. Per the germline V gene, CDR1 is SGHKS and CDR2 is YYEKEE (reference sequence). For the CDR3, the DNA is TGTGTCAGCAGCTTGGTAGGGGCCCACTACGAGCAGTACTTC. Translated, it gives CVSSLVGAHYEQYF.

Concerning this clonotype itself: A single base separates this from a much larger clone, so it may be a read error. The rearrangement uses TRBV7-2 and TRBJ2-5; D assignment may be TRBD1 or TRBD2 (5 bases each). V was trimmed by 7 bases and J by 11 bases, leaving 23 bases between them. CDR1 SGHTA and CDR2 FQGNSA come from the germline V gene. The CDR3 loop spans 14 amino acids. CDR3 sequence: CASTPGAANNEQYF. The DNA of the CDR3 is TGTGCCAGCACACCCGGGGCGGCCAACAATGAGCAGTACTTC.

This clonotype was counted many times. The chain is built from TRBV3-1 and TRBJ2-5, with D possibly being TRBD1 (5 bases). V dropped 0 bases and J dropped 5 bases, with 13 bases sitting between them. CDR3 length equals 15 residues. From germline, CDR1 is LGHDT and CDR2 YNNKEL (reference sequence). CDR3 sequence: CASSQDAGPEETQYF. CDR3 coding DNA: TGTGCCAGCAGCCAAGATGCAGGGCCGGAGGAGACCCAGTACTTC.

This clonotype was recorded at least ten times. This chain uses TRBV5-5 with TRBJ2-7, with TRBD1 matching 8 bases. Per germline, CDR1 SGHKS and CDR2 YYEKEE (reference sequence). With V trimmed by 0 bases and J by 2 bases, 4 bases remained unmatched. The CDR3 contains 15 residues. CDR3 sequence: CASSLGQGKTYEQYF. The CDR3 DNA sequence: TGTGCCAGCAGCTTGGGACAGGGGAAGACCTACGAGCAGTACTTC.

This clonotype was counted ten times or more. This chain uses TRBV7-2 with TRBJ2-3; D unresolved. Germline values: CDR1 SGHTA, CDR2 FQGNSA. Between the trimmed V and J ends, which lost 6 bases and 0 bases, there was a span of 10 bases. The CDR3 extends over 14 amino acids. As DNA, the CDR3 is TGTGCCAGCAGTTCCCGAAGGAGCACAGATACGCAGTATTTT. Protein sequence: CASSSRRSTDTQYF.

This clonotype was observed a handful of times. The rearrangement links TRBV6-2 or TRBV6-3 to TRBJ1-2; TRBD1 matches 7 bases. The CDR3 has 15 amino acids. Germline trimming cut 6 bases from V and 5 bases from J; bases unmatched to any gene: 12. The germline V gene has CDR1 MNHEY and CDR2 SVGEGT. The CDR3 sequence: CASRSIDRELYGYTF. The CDR3 DNA reads as TGTGCCAGCAGATCAATTGACAGGGAACTGTATGGCTACACCTTC.

Many counts were recorded for this clonotype. The rearrangement links TRBV6-2 or TRBV6-3 to TRBJ2-7; 9 positions match TRBD1. V lost 6 bases, J lost 6 bases, and 18 bases stayed unmatched. CDR3 size: 17 residues. Germline V lookup: CDR1 MNHEY, CDR2 SVGEGT. The CDR3 nucleotides are TGTGCCAGCAGGCTTGGACAGGGGCCCACCGGACTTGTCGAGCAGTACTTC. Encoded protein: CASRLGQGPTGLVEQYF.

The V and J genes are TRBV7-2 and TRBJ1-5; D not resolved. CDR1 and CDR2 (germline): SGHTA, FQGNSA. CDR3 length: 15 amino acids. With 5 bases removed from V and 2 bases from J, the gap between germline ends came to 13 bases. This CDR3 reads CASSPLGRGNQPQHF. As DNA, the CDR3 is TGTGCCAGCAGCCCCCTCGGGCGGGGCAATCAGCCCCAGCATTTT.

This clonotype has just a few counts. The chain links TRBV15 to TRBJ1-2; the D is unclear. Germline assignment: CDR1 LNHNV and CDR2 YYDKDF (reference sequence). This CDR3 comprises 16 residues. Between the trimmed V and J ends, which lost 0 bases and 2 bases, there was a span of 13 bases. The CDR3 bases are TGTGCCACCAGCAGAGATACAACAGTTGCCAACTATGGCTACACCTTC. Residues: CATSRDTTVANYGYTF.